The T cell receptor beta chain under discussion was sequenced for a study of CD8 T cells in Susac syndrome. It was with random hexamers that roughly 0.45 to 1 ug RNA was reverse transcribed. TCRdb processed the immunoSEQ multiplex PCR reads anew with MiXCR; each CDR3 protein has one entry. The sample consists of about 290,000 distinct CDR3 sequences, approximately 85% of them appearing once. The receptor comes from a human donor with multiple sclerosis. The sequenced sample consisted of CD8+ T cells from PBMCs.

CDR3 loop: CASSQVGGTGELFF. Here the CDR3 DNA reads TGTGCCAGCAGCCAGGTGGGAGGTACCGGGGAGCTGTTTTTT. V usage is TRBV11-3 and J usage is TRBJ2-2, with a possible D match to TRBD2 (6 bases). Germline-derived CDR1 and CDR2 are SGHNT and YENEEA. This CDR3 contains 14 residues. V dropped 5 bases and J dropped 5 bases, with 12 bases sitting between them.